This note documents a single TCR beta chain sequence. No antigen is known for it. The source of the sample is a study of T-cell memory formation after mild COVID-19. For the study at large: Clustering of TCRs was largely donor specific. Study conclusions and caveats: SARS-CoV-2 specificity was not confirmed for second-wave clones peaking on day 37. Shrinking CD4+ clones resided mostly in CM and EM, and CD8+ ones in EMRA.

5'RACE primed from the constant segment yielded TCR alpha and TCR beta cDNA libraries bearing sample barcodes and UMIs. TCRdb itself ran the 5' RACE reads through MiXCR, one entry per CDR3 protein. The sample lists about 450,000 distinct CDR3 sequences, less than 25% occurring once. V lost 4 bases and J lost 5; bases outside the gene matches: 4. This CDR3 is built from 15 residues. Germline values: CDR1 MNHEY, CDR2 SVGEGT. The sequence was obtained from an adult woman who had mild COVID-19 (a few samples of this study predate the infection). Cell type and time point are not known. The source material was PBMCs or a T cell subset sorted from them (not recorded which). This chain connects TRBV6-2 or TRBV6-3 to TRBJ2-1; the match to TRBD2 covers 11 bases. The CDR3 here is CASSLAGGPHNEQFF. The CDR3, as DNA: TGTGCCAGCAGTTTAGCGGGAGGGCCCCACAATGAGCAGTTCTTC.